The T cell receptor (beta chain) described here comes from a study of T cell repertoires in cytomegalovirus infection. The wider study: Selection of CMV epitopes for the study included recently identified HLA-C-restricted and well-studied HLA-B-restricted ones. Public signatures in TCR beta pointed to CMV infection and matching HLA type.

This clonotype turned up a few times. Its antigen is not known. Each CDR3 protein is one row after TCRdb ran MiXCR on the reads. The sample carries around 750,000 distinct CDR3 sequences, less than 35% recorded once. Overall study findings and caveats: Cumulative public TCR beta family frequency identified CMV carriers with the relevant HLA. Dominating the ex vivo response were TCR beta clonotypes that were CMV-specific and HLA-C-restricted.

The length of the CDR3 is 15 residues. Germline CDR1 SGHRS, CDR2 YFSETQ. After removal of 4 bases from V and 1 base from J, the junction contained 7 bases not matched to a gene. The chain carries TRBV5-1 and TRBJ1-1, with 7 positions matching TRBD1. The sequenced sample was cultured CD8+ T cells from PBMCs, obtained from culture after CMV antigen stimulation. This TCR came from a human donor in good health (CMV status not recorded). Some clones in this sample may be carry-over from other donors' samples. CDR3 loop: CASSARQGRNTEAFF. The CDR3 bases are TGCGCCAGCAGCGCCAGACAGGGCCGGAACACTGAAGCTTTCTTT.